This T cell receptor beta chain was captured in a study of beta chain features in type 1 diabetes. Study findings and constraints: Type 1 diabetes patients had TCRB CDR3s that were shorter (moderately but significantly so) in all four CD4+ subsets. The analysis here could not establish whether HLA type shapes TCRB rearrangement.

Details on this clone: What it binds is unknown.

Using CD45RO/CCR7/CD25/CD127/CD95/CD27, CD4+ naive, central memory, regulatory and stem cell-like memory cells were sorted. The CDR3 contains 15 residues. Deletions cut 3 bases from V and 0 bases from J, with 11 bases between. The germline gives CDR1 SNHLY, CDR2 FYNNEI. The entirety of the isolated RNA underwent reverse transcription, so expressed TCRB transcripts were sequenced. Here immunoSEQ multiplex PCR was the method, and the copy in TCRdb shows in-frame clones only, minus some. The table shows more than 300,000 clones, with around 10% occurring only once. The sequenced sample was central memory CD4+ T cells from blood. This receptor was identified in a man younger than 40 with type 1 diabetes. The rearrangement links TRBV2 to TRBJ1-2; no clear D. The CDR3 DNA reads TGTGCCAGCAGTGATCAGACATTCTCTAACTATGGCTACACCTTC. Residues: CASSDQTFSNYGYTF.